The next 9 T cell receptor beta chains were all read from a single sample in a study of spatial heterogeneity in lung cancer. TCRdb ran MiXCR on the 5' RACE reads and lists one entry per CDR3 protein. The sample has fewer than 7,500 distinct CDR3 sequences, 14% seen once. General study points: Counts of expanded alpha and beta TCRs within tumors tracked the tumor nonsynonymous mutation count.

Noted time point: sample taken at primary tumor resection. These receptors are not linked to any known antigen. Specimen: lung tumor tissue, collected at surgery. These receptors were taken from a male donor with early-stage non-small cell lung cancer.

This clonotype was recorded at least ten times. This sequence joins TRBV3-1 and TRBJ2-5, with D perhaps matching TRBD2 (6 bases). The V end was cut by 4 bases, the J end by 4 bases, with 19 bases between. Germline V gene data show CDR1 as LGHDT and CDR2 as YNNKEL (reference sequence). This CDR3 is 16 amino acids long. In DNA form, the CDR3 reads TGTGCCAGCAGCCTCCATGGCCAGGGAGGAGGAGAGACCCAGTACTTC. This translates into CASSLHGQGGGETQYF.

By share, this clonotype ranks as medium-sized (0.01 to 0.1%). This sequence joins TRBV28 and TRBJ2-1; unclear D gene. Germline CDR1 is MDHEN and CDR2 is SYDVKM. The V end was cut by 2 bases, the J end by 12 bases, with 8 bases between. The CDR3 loop spans 11 amino acids. DNA for the CDR3: TGTGCCAGCAGTTTAATCGGGTCGCAGTTCTTC. Its translation: CASSLIGSQFF.

By share, this clonotype counts as medium-sized. The chain employs TRBV30 and TRBJ2-1; 9 nucleotides agree with TRBD2. Trimming at V came to 3 bases and at J to 3 bases, leaving 9 bases not matched to a gene. Looked up from germline, CDR1 is GTSNPN and CDR2 is SVGIG (reference sequence). This CDR3 comprises 16 residues. The CDR3 spells CAWRVLAGIYYNEQFF. The CDR3 coding sequence is TGTGCCTGGAGGGTACTAGCGGGCATATACTACAATGAGCAGTTCTTC.

This clonotype is labeled as medium-sized. This CDR3 is CASSDEARQGSPLHF. CDR3 DNA sequence: TGCGCCAGCAGTGACGAGGCCCGACAGGGATCACCCCTCCACTTT. The rearrangement links TRBV10-2 to TRBJ1-6, with 7 bases fitting TRBD1. Germline CDR1 reads WSHSY; CDR2 reads SAAADI. The CDR3 has 15 amino acids. V lost 3 bases to trimming and J lost 10 bases; unmatched junction nucleotides: 9.

This clonotype is labeled as medium-sized. The chain joins TRBV15 to TRBJ1-5; D ambiguous. Trimming cost V 4 bases and J 2 bases, with 6 bases left between them. CDR1 and CDR2 (germline): LNHNV, YYDKDF (reference sequence). The length of the CDR3 is 13 residues. CDR3 nucleotide sequence: TGTGCCACCAGCACCCAGGGCAATCAGCCCCAGCATTTT. Its translation: CATSTQGNQPQHF.

This clonotype occurred many times. The CDR3 reads CANRGQTGELFF. The CDR3 DNA reads as TGCGCCAACAGGGGACAGACCGGGGAGCTGTTTTTT. V gene TRBV5-1 combines with J gene TRBJ2-2, with 7 bases lining up with TRBD1. From germline, CDR1 is SGHRS and CDR2 YFSETQ. The CDR3 is 12 amino acids. Trimming took 9 bases from V and 5 from J; bases not matched to a gene: 4.

This clonotype was seen a few times. A much larger clone lies a single base off, so this may be a read error. The chain uses TRBV2 and TRBJ2-1, with TRBD2 matching over 10 bases. J gave up 12 bases and V 7 bases, and 3 bases lay outside the gene matches. Germline CDR1 reads SNHLY; CDR2 reads FYNNEI. The CDR3 has 11 amino acids. As DNA, the CDR3 is TGTGCCAGCAACTTAGCGGGGGGGCAGTTCTTC. Protein sequence: CASNLAGGQFF.

In its sample, this clonotype is large (0.1 to 1%). The chain couples TRBV28 to TRBJ2-1; TRBD2 aligns across 9 bases. The length of the CDR3 is 13 residues. In germline, CDR1 is MDHEN, CDR2 SYDVKM. The V segment lost 8 bases and the J segment 6 bases; nucleotides outside the gene matches: 5. This CDR3 is CASYGTSPNEQFF. CDR3 bases: TGTGCCAGCTACGGGACTAGCCCCAATGAGCAGTTCTTC.

This clonotype was recorded a few times. This chain links TRBV4-3 with TRBJ1-1, with D possibly TRBD1 on 5 matching bases. From germline, CDR1 is LGHNA and CDR2 YSLEER. This CDR3 has 16 amino acids. Trimming removed 0 bases at V and 0 bases at J, with 11 bases between. CDR3 in DNA: TGCGCCAGCAGCCAAGATGGGACCCCGATGAACACTGAAGCTTTCTTT. Encoded protein: CASSQDGTPMNTEAFF.